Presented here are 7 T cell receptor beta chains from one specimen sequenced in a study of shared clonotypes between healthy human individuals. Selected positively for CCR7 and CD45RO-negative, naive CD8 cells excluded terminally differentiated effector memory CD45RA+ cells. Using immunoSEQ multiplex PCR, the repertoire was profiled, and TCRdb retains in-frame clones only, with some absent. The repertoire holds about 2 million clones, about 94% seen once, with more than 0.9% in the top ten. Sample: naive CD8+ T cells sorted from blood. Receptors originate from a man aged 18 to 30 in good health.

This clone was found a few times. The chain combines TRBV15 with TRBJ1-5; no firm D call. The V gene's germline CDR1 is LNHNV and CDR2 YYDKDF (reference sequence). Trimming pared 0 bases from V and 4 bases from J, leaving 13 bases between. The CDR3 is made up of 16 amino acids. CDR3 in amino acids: CATSRDLEGLNQPQHF. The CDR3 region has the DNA TGTGCCACCAGCAGAGATCTCGAGGGTCTAAATCAGCCCCAGCATTTT.

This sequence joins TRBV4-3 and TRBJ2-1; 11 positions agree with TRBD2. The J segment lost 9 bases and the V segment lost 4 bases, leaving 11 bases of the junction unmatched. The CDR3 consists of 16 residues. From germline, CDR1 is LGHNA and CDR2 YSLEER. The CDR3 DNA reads TGCGCCAGCAGCCCAACTAGCGGGAGTATCATAGGTGAGCAGTTCTTC. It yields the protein CASSPTSGSIIGEQFF.

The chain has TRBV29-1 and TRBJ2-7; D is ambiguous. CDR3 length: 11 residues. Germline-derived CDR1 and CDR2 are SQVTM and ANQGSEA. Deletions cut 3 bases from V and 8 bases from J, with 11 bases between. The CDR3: CSVEGGYQQYF. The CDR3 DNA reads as TGCAGCGTTGAGGGTGGGTACCAGCAGTACTTC.

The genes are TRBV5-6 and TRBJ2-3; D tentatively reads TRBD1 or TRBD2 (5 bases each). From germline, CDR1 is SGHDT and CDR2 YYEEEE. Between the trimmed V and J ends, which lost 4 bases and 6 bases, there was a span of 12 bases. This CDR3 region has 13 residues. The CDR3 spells CASSRGVPDTQYF. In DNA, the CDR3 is TGTGCCAGCAGCCGAGGGGTGCCGGATACGCAGTATTTT.

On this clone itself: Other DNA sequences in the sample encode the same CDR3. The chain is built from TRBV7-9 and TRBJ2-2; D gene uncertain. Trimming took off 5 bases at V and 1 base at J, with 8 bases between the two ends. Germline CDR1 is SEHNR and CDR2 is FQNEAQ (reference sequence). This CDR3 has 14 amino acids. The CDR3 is CASSQTQNTGELFF. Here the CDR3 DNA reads TGTGCCAGCAGCCAGACACAGAACACCGGGGAGCTGTTTTTT.

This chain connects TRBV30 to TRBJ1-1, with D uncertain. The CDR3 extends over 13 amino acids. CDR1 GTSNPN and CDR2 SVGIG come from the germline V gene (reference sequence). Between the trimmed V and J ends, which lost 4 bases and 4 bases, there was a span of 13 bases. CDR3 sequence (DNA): TGTGCCTGGAATCTGGGCTCAACCACTGAAGCTTTCTTT. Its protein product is CAWNLGSTTEAFF.

CDR3 protein: CASSQKGGTGGESNEKLFF. In DNA, the CDR3 is TGCGCCAGCAGCCAAAAGGGCGGGACAGGGGGCGAGTCTAATGAAAAACTGTTTTTT. The rearrangement uses TRBV4-1 and TRBJ1-4, with TRBD1 identical over 12 bases. The CDR3 is 19 residues long. V gave up 2 bases and J gave up 3 bases; unmatched junction bases: 10. The germline gives CDR1 MGHRA, CDR2 YSYEKL.